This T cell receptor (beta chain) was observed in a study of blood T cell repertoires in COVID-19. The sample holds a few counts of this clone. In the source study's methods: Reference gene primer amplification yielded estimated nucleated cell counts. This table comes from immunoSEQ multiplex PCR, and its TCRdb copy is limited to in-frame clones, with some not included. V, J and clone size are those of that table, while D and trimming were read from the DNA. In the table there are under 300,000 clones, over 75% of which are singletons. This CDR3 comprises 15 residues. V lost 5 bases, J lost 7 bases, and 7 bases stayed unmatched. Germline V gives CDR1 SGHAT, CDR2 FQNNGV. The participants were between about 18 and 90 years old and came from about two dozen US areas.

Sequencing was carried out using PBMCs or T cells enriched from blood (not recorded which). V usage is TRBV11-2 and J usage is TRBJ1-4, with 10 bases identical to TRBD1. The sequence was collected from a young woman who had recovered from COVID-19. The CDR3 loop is CASSARDRGGEKLFF. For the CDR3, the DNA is TGTGCCAGCAGCGCTAGGGACAGGGGAGGTGAAAAACTGTTTTTT.